This TCR beta chain stems from a study of OX40 agonist ivuxolimab in advanced cancers. Whole-study results and caveats: More expanded clones were seen, on average, in CD8+ T cells than in CD4+.

The CDR3 runs 13 residues. CDR1 is SGHTA, CDR2 FQGNSA, per germline. The V and J ends lost 4 bases and 6 bases respectively, with 11 bases between them. This clone has just one count. The target antigen is unknown. Only in-frame clones appear in the TCRdb table, and some are missing; sequencing was by immunoSEQ multiplex PCR. The sample gives 40,000 to 55,000 clones, around 85% of which show up once; around 6.9% is in the top ten. The starting material was CD4+ or CD8+ T cells sorted from blood, obtained in a trial of the OX40 agonist ivuxolimab. This receptor was identified in an adult with an advanced solid tumor such as melanoma, head and neck, liver or kidney cancer. The chain is built from TRBV7-2 and TRBJ2-3; tentatively, D is TRBD2 (5 bases). The CDR3 coding sequence is TGTGCCAGCAGCTCCGAGGAGGCGGATACGCAGTATTTT. As protein: CASSSEEADTQYF.